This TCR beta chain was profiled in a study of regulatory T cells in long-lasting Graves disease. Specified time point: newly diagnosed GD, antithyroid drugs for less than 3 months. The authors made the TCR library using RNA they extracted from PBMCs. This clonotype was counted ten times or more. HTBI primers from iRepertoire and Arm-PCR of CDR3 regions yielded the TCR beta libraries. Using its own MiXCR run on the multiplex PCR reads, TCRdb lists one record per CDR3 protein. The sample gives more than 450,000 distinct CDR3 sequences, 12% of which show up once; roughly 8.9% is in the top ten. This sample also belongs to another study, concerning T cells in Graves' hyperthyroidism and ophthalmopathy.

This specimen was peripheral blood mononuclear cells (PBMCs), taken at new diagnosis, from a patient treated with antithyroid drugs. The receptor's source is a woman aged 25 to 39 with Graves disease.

The CDR3: CATSDHTGGTYNEQFF. The CDR3 DNA reads TGTGCCACCAGTGATCATACAGGGGGCACCTACAATGAGCAGTTCTTC. The V gene is TRBV24-1, the J gene TRBJ2-1, with TRBD1 identical over 9 bases. V dropped 3 bases and J dropped 2; count of bases not matched to a gene: 4. Germline V gene sequence: CDR1 KGHDR, CDR2 SFDVKD. The CDR3 has 16 amino acids.